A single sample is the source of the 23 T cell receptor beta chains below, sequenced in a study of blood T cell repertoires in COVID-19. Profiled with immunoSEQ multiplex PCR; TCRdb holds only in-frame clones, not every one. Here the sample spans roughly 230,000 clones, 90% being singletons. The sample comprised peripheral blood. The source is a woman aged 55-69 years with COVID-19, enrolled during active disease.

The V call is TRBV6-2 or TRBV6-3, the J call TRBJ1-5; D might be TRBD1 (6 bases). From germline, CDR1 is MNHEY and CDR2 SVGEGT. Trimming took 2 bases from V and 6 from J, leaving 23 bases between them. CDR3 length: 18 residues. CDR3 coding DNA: TGTGCCAGCAGTTACGTCAACGCCCTCGGGACATCCGGTCAGCCCCAGCATTTT. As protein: CASSYVNALGTSGQPQHF.

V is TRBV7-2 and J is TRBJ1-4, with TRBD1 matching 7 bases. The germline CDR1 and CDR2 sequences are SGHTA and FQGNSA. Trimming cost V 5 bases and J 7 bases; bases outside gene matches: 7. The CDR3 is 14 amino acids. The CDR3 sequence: CASSIGTDGEKLFF. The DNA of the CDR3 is TGTGCCAGCAGCATCGGGACAGATGGTGAAAAACTGTTTTTT.

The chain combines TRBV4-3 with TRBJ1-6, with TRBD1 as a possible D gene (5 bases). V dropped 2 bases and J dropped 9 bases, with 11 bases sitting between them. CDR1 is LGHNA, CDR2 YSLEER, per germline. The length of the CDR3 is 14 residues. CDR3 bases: TGCGCCAGCAGCCAACGGACGGGGGGTTCACCCCTCCACTTT. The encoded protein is CASSQRTGGSPLHF.

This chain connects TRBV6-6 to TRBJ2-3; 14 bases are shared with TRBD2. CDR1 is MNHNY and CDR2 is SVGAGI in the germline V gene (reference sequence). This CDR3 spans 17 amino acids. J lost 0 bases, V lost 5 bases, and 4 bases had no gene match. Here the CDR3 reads CASSLGLAGGSTDTQYF. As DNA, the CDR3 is TGTGCCAGCAGTCTCGGACTAGCGGGGGGTAGCACAGATACGCAGTATTTT.

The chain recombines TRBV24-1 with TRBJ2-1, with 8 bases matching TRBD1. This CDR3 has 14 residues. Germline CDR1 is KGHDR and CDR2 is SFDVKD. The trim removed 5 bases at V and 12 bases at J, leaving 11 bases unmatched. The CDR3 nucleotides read TGTGCCACCAGTGTGGGGACAGGCCTTAGGGGGCAGTTCTTC. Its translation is CATSVGTGLRGQFF.

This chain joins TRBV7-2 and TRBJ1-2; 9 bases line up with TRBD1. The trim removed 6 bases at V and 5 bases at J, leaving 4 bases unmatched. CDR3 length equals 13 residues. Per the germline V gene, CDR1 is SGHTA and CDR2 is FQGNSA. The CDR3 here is CASSYDRGYGYTF. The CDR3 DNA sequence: TGTGCCAGCAGTTATGACAGGGGGTATGGCTACACCTTC.

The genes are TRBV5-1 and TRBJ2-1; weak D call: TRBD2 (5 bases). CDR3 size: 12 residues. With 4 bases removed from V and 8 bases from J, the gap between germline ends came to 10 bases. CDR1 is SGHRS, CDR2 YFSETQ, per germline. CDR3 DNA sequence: TGCGCCAGCAGCGGAGACGGGGATGAGCAGTTCTTC. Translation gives CASSGDGDEQFF.

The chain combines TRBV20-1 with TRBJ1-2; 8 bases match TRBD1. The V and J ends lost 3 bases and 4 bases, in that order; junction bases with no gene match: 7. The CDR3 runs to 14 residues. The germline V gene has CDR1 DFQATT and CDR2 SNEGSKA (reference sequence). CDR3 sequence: CSASQGARVYGYTF. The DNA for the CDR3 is TGCAGTGCTAGTCAGGGGGCTAGAGTCTATGGCTACACCTTC.

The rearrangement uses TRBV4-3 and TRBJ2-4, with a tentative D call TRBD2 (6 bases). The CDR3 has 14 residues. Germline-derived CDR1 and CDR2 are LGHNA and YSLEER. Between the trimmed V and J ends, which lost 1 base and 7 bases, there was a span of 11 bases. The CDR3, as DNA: TGCGCCAGCAGCCAAGGGGCGGGGTCTAACATTCAGTACTTC. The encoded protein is CASSQGAGSNIQYF.

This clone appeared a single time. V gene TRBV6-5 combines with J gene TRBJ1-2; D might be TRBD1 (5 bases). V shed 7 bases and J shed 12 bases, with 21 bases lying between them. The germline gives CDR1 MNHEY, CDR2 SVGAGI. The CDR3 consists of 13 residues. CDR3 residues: CASNPTTRGRNTF. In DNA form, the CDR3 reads TGTGCCAGCAATCCGACCACAAGGGGCCGGAACACCTTC.

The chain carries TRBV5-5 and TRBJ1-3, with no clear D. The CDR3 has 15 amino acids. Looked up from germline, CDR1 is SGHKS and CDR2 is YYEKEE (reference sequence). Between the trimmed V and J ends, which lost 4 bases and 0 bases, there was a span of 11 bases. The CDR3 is CASSAQVNSGNTIYF. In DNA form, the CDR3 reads TGTGCCAGCAGCGCCCAGGTTAACTCTGGAAACACCATATATTTT. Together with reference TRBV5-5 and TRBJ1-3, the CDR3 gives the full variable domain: DAGVTQSPTHLIKTRGQQVTLRCSPISGHKSVSWYQQVLGQGPQFIFQYYEKEERGRGNFPDRFSARQFPNYSSELNVNALLLGDSALYLCASSAQVNSGNTIYFGEGSWLTVV.

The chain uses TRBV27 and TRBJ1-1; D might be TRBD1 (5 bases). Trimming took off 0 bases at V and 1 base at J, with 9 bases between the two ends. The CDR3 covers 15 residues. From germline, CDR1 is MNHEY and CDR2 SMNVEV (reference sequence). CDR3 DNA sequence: TGTGCCAGCAGTTTATCGGCGGGGGGGAACACTGAAGCTTTCTTT. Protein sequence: CASSLSAGGNTEAFF.

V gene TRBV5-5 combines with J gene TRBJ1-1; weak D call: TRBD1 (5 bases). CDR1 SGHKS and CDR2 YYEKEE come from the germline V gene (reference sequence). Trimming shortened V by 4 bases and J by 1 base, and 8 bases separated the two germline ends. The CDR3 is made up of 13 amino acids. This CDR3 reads CASSHRSNTEAFF. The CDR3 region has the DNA TGTGCCAGCAGCCACAGGTCGAACACTGAAGCTTTCTTT.

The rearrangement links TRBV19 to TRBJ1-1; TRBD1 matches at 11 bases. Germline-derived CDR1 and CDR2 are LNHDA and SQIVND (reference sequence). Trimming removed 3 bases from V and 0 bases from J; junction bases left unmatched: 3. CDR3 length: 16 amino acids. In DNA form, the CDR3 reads TGTGCCAGTAGTATGAGGACAGGGGGCTTGAACACTGAAGCTTTCTTT. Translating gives CASSMRTGGLNTEAFF.

Here the CDR3 DNA reads TGCGCCAGCAGCCAAGGTTGGGGGGACACTGAAGCTTTCTTT. Protein: CASSQGWGDTEAFF. The rearrangement joins TRBV4-1 to TRBJ1-1, with a weak D call TRBD1 (5 bases). Germline CDR1 and CDR2: MGHRA and YSYEKL. This CDR3 has 14 amino acids. V dropped 1 base and J dropped 3 bases, with 9 bases sitting between them.

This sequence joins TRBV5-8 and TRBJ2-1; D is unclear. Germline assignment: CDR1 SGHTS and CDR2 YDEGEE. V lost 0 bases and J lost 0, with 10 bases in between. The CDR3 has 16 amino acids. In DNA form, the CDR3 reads TGTGCCAGCAGCTTGGATTTGGTCAGCTCCTACAATGAGCAGTTCTTC. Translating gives CASSLDLVSSYNEQFF.

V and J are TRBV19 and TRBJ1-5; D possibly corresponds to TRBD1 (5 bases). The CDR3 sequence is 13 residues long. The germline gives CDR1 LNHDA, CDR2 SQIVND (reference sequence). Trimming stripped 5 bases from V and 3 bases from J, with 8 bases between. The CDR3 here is CASSEQVNQPQHF. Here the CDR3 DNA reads TGTGCCAGTAGTGAACAGGTCAATCAGCCCCAGCATTTT. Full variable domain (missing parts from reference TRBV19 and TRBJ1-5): DGGITQSPKYLFRKEGQNVTLSCEQNLNHDAMYWYRQDPGQGLRLIYYSQIVNDFQKGDIAEGYSVSREKKESFPLTVTSAQKNPTAFYLCASSEQVNQPQHFGDGTRLSIL.

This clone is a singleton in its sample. Here the CDR3 reads CASSGTGGSAPLHF. CDR3 DNA sequence: TGTGCCAGCTCGGGGACAGGGGGCTCGGCACCCCTCCACTTT. The V call is TRBV18, the J call TRBJ1-6; 12 bases are shared with TRBD1. This CDR3 has 14 residues. Germline V gene data show CDR1 as KGHSH and CDR2 as LQKENI. V lost 6 bases to trimming and J lost 11 bases; unmatched junction nucleotides: 5.

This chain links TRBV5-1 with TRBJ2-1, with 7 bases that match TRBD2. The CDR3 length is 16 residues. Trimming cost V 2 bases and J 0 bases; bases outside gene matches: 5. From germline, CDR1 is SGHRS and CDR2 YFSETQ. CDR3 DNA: TGCGCCAGCAGCTTCCCTAGCGGAGCCTCCTACAATGAGCAGTTCTTC. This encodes CASSFPSGASYNEQFF.

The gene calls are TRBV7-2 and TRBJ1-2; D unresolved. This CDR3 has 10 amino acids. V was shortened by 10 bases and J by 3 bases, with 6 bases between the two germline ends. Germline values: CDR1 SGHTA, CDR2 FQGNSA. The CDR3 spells CATGDYGYTF. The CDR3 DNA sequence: TGTGCCACCGGAGACTATGGCTACACCTTC.

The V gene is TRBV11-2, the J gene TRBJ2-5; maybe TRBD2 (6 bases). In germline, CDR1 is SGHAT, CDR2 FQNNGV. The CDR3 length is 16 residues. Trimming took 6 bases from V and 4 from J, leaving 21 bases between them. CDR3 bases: TGTGCCAGCAGTCGCCGCGGAGGGGAAAAAGGAGAGACCCAGTACTTC. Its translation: CASSRRGGEKGETQYF.

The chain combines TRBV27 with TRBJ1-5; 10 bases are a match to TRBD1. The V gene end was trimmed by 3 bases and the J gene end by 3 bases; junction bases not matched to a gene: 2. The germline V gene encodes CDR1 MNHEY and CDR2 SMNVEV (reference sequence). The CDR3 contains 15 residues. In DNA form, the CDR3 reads TGTGCCAGCAGTTTTGGGACAGGGGACAATCAGCCCCAGCATTTT. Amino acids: CASSFGTGDNQPQHF.

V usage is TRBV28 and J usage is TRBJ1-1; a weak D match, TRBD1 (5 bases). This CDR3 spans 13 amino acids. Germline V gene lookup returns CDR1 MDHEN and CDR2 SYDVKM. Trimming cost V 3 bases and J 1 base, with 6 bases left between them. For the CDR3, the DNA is TGTGCCAGCAGTTTCACAGGGAACACTGAAGCTTTCTTT. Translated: CASSFTGNTEAFF.